These 25 T cell receptor beta chains were sequenced from one sample in a study of blood T cell repertoires in COVID-19 (dated by TCRdb to about 2020). Libraries came from the immunoSEQ multiplex PCR assay. The table comes from immuneACCESS by way of TCRdb, which keeps in-frame sequences with V and J called. Part of the clones is missing from these tables; in studies checked, under half for an unresolved V gene and the rest for unknown reasons. The sample table records about 300,000 clones; about four fifths of these occur just once. The ten most abundant clones make up 0.95% to 1.5% of the sample. Sequencing used peripheral blood. Receptors originate from a woman aged 50 to 65 with acute or convalescent COVID-19.

J is TRBJ1-5 and V is TRBV7-2, with 9 bases matching TRBD1. There are 15 residues in the CDR3. Germline V gives CDR1 SGHTA, CDR2 FQGNSA. V was pared by 5 bases and J by 4 bases, with 6 bases of the junction left unmatched. This chain's CDR3 is CASSPGQGWNQPQHF. CDR3 nucleotides: TGTGCCAGCAGCCCAGGACAGGGGTGGAATCAGCCCCAGCATTTT.

The chain links TRBV4-1 to TRBJ2-3; 11 bases line up with TRBD2. With 6 bases clipped from V and 8 bases from J, the junction kept 13 bases outside the gene matches. This CDR3 comprises 16 residues. Looked up from germline, CDR1 is MGHRA and CDR2 is YSYEKL. CDR3 nucleotide sequence: TGCGCCAGCAGACTCTGGCCGGGACTAGCGGAGGGTACGCAGTATTTT. Translated, it gives CASRLWPGLAEGTQYF.

The chain joins TRBV6-5 to TRBJ2-2, with D unclear. V lost 5 bases and J 2 bases, leaving 9 bases between the germline ends. The CDR3 is 14 amino acids. Germline V gene lookup returns CDR1 MNHEY and CDR2 SVGAGI. The CDR3 sequence: CASSLARNTGELFF. As DNA, the CDR3 is TGTGCCAGCAGTCTGGCTAGAAACACCGGGGAGCTGTTTTTT.

The rearrangement links TRBV20-1 to TRBJ1-2; the D gene is possibly TRBD1 (6 bases). This CDR3 is 13 amino acids long. Germline-derived CDR1 and CDR2 are DFQATT and SNEGSKA (reference sequence). Trimming removed 3 bases at V and 3 bases at J, with 11 bases between. Written as DNA, the CDR3 is TGCAGTGCTAGTCTGCCAGGGGACTATGGCTACACCTTC. Residues: CSASLPGDYGYTF.

V gene TRBV3-1 (or the pseudogene TRBV3-2) combines with J gene TRBJ1-3, with a possible D match to TRBD1 (5 bases). CDR3 length: 17 amino acids. V lost 1 base, J lost 0 bases, and 13 bases lay in between. CDR1 LGHDT and CDR2 YNNKEL come from the germline V gene (reference sequence). This CDR3 reads CASSQGGRQFSGNTIYF. Here the CDR3 DNA reads TGTGCCAGCAGCCAAGGTGGAAGACAGTTCTCTGGAAACACCATATATTTT.

This sequence joins TRBV5-8 and TRBJ1-1, with 7 bases aligning to TRBD1. The CDR3 has 14 residues. Trimming cost V 0 bases and J 5 bases; bases outside gene matches: 4. CDR1 is SGHTS, CDR2 YDEGEE, per germline. The CDR3 loop reads CASSLDDRDTEAFF. Written as DNA, the CDR3 is TGTGCCAGCAGCTTGGATGACAGGGATACTGAAGCTTTCTTT.

The chain has TRBV5-4 and TRBJ2-1; 8 bases map to TRBD2. The CDR3 spans 15 residues. Per germline, CDR1 SGHNT and CDR2 YYREEE (reference sequence). V was clipped by 2 bases and J by 9 bases; unmatched bases: 10. The CDR3 sequence: CASSFAAAGVGEQFF. The DNA of the CDR3 is TGTGCCAGCAGCTTTGCAGCAGCGGGAGTGGGTGAGCAGTTCTTC.

The gene calls are TRBV5-6 and TRBJ1-1, with 10 bases lining up with TRBD1. The CDR3 has 15 residues. CDR1 and CDR2 from the germline V gene are SGHDT and YYEEEE. V lost 2 bases and J lost 5; bases outside the gene matches: 6. CDR3 DNA sequence: TGTGCCAGCAGCTTCGGGACAGGGGTCGGAACTGAAGCTTTCTTT. Its protein product is CASSFGTGVGTEAFF. Using reference TRBV5-6 and TRBJ1-1 for the parts outside the CDR3, the full variable domain is DAGVTQSPTHLIKTRGQQVTLRCSPKSGHDTVSWYQQALGQGPQFIFQYYEEEERQRGNFPDRFSGHQFPNYSSELNVNALLLGDSALYLCASSFGTGVGTEAFFGQGTRLTVV.

The chain uses TRBV21-1 and TRBJ1-2. TRBV21-1 is termed a pseudogene. The CDR3 covers 12 residues. The CDR3 loop is CASTGGAGGYTF. The CDR3 bases are TGTGCCAGCACCGGGGGGGCCGGAGGCTACACCTTC.

The chain recombines TRBV2 with TRBJ2-3, with D perhaps TRBD1 (6 bases). With 6 bases removed from V and 0 bases from J, the gap between germline ends came to 16 bases. Germline CDR1 SNHLY, CDR2 FYNNEI. This CDR3 is built from 16 residues. The DNA for the CDR3 is TGTGCCAGCAGGGAGGACAGATTCGTTAGCACAGATACGCAGTATTTT. This translates into CASREDRFVSTDTQYF.

CDR3 loop: CASRPGVSGGVYNEQFF. CDR3 bases: TGTGCCAGCAGGCCAGGCGTAAGCGGGGGAGTCTACAATGAGCAGTTCTTC. V and J are TRBV4-2 and TRBJ2-1; 8 bases match TRBD2. Per germline, CDR1 LGHNA and CDR2 YNFKEQ. The V gene end was trimmed by 6 bases and the J gene end by 3 bases; junction bases not matched to a gene: 13. The CDR3 has 17 amino acids.

This chain connects TRBV3-1 (or the pseudogene TRBV3-2) to TRBJ1-2, with 7 nucleotides matching TRBD1. J was trimmed by 10 bases and V by 1 base; bases with no gene match: 3. CDR1 is LGHDT and CDR2 is YNNKEL in the germline V gene (reference sequence). This CDR3 is 12 amino acids long. The CDR3 here is CASSQGQGFYTF. The CDR3, as DNA: TGTGCCAGCAGCCAAGGACAGGGCTTCTACACCTTC.

The rearrangement links TRBV27 to TRBJ2-5; perhaps TRBD2 as D (7 bases). V was pared by 5 bases and J by 4 bases, with 20 bases between. This CDR3 comprises 16 residues. From germline, CDR1 is MNHEY and CDR2 SMNVEV (reference sequence). The CDR3 here is CASSPRKGGNPETQYF. The CDR3 DNA follows: TGTGCCAGCAGTCCCAGGAAGGGGGGGAATCCAGAGACCCAGTACTTC.

This chain joins TRBV15 and TRBJ2-5; D uncertain. V lost 5 bases and J 5 bases, leaving 15 bases between the germline ends. The V gene's germline CDR1 is LNHNV and CDR2 YYDKDF (reference sequence). CDR3 size: 14 residues. CDR3 sequence: CATSPRLDRETQYF. The DNA for the CDR3 is TGTGCCACCAGCCCCCGGCTAGATCGGGAGACCCAGTACTTC.

This clone has a handful of counts. The chain carries TRBV5-1 and TRBJ2-2, with 8 nucleotides matching TRBD2. Germline V gives CDR1 SGHRS, CDR2 YFSETQ. This CDR3 is 15 amino acids long. After removal of 9 bases from V and 2 bases from J, the junction contained 9 bases not matched to a gene. The CDR3 loop reads CATQRGPFNTGELFF. DNA for the CDR3: TGCGCCACACAGCGGGGGCCATTTAACACCGGGGAGCTGTTTTTT.

This CDR3 reads CALGRETQYF. CDR3 sequence (DNA): TGTGCCCTGGGGAGAGAGACCCAGTACTTC. V gene TRBV19 combines with J gene TRBJ2-5, with D perhaps matching TRBD2 (5 bases). V dropped 11 bases and J dropped 4 bases, with 8 bases sitting between them. In germline, CDR1 is LNHDA, CDR2 SQIVND (reference sequence). There are 10 residues in the CDR3. Variable domain in full (rest from reference TRBV19 and TRBJ2-5): DGGITQSPKYLFRKEGQNVTLSCEQNLNHDAMYWYRQDPGQGLRLIYYSQIVNDFQKGDIAEGYSVSREKKESFPLTVTSAQKNPTAFYLCALGRETQYFGPGTRLLVL.

The V gene is TRBV28, the J gene TRBJ1-6; 9 nucleotides align to TRBD1. V dropped 7 bases and J dropped 14; count of bases not matched to a gene: 12. The germline gives CDR1 MDHEN, CDR2 SYDVKM. The CDR3 has 14 residues. CDR3 amino acids: CASTTTRQGVALHF. DNA for the CDR3: TGTGCCAGCACCACGACGCGACAGGGGGTGGCCCTCCACTTT.

The chain is built from TRBV7-9 and TRBJ2-2; possibly TRBD2 for D (7 bases). V lost 5 bases and J 3 bases, leaving 16 bases between the germline ends. Germline CDR1 reads SEHNR; CDR2 reads FQNEAQ (reference sequence). The CDR3 totals 16 residues. The CDR3 DNA follows: TGTGCCAGCAGCCCAGGAGGGGGGGCTTACACCGGGGAGCTGTTTTTT. This encodes CASSPGGGAYTGELFF.

The J gene is TRBJ2-3, the V gene TRBV6-1; TRBD1 might be the D (6 bases). V lost 3 bases, J lost 1 base, and 8 bases lay in between. This CDR3 spans 14 amino acids. Germline V gives CDR1 MNHNS, CDR2 SASEGT. Here the CDR3 DNA reads TGTGCCAGCAGTGAGAACAGGGGCACAGATACGCAGTATTTT. This translates into CASSENRGTDTQYF.

The rearrangement uses TRBV3-1 (or the pseudogene TRBV3-2) and TRBJ2-4; D possibly corresponds to TRBD2 (6 bases). The ends were cut back, 4 bases at V and 1 base at J, with 8 bases in the middle. Germline-derived CDR1 and CDR2 are LGHDT and YNNKEL (reference sequence). This CDR3 has 14 residues. The CDR3 here is CASSLRGAKNIQYF. The CDR3 DNA sequence: TGTGCCAGCAGCCTCCGGGGGGCCAAAAACATTCAGTACTTC.

The V and J genes are TRBV7-6 and TRBJ1-5; 8 bases map to TRBD1. This CDR3 comprises 17 residues. The V gene's germline CDR1 is SGHVS and CDR2 FNYEAQ. After removal of 4 bases from V and 7 bases from J, the junction contained 15 bases not matched to a gene. The CDR3 is CASSSLPQVQGAQPQHF. The CDR3 DNA follows: TGTGCCAGCAGCTCCCTCCCCCAGGTGCAGGGGGCCCAGCCCCAGCATTTT.

The chain has TRBV5-1 and TRBJ2-7; 9 bases are a match to TRBD1. The CDR3 extends over 15 amino acids. Trimming removed 4 bases from V and 6 bases from J; junction bases left unmatched: 11. Germline assignment: CDR1 SGHRS and CDR2 YFSETQ. The CDR3 DNA follows: TGCGCCAGCAGCCGGACGACAGGGGGTCTATCCGAGCAGTACTTC. As protein: CASSRTTGGLSEQYF.

The J gene is TRBJ2-3, the V gene TRBV5-4; possibly TRBD1 for D (5 bases). The CDR3 runs to 15 residues. V was clipped by 0 bases and J by 6 bases, with 14 bases between them. Germline assignment: CDR1 SGHNT and CDR2 YYREEE (reference sequence). The CDR3 DNA follows: TGTGCCAGCAGCTTGGAGGGGCCCGCTCGGGATACGCAGTATTTT. Amino acids: CASSLEGPARDTQYF.

The CDR3 region is CAISDRGEGETQYF. CDR3 coding DNA: TGTGCCATCAGTGACAGGGGCGAGGGGGAGACCCAGTACTTC. This rearrangement joins TRBV10-3 to TRBJ2-5; D might be TRBD1 (6 bases). Germline V gene data show CDR1 as ENHRY and CDR2 as SYGVKD. The CDR3 is 14 amino acids. V was trimmed by 3 bases and J by 5 bases, leaving 13 bases between them.

This sequence joins TRBV24-1 and TRBJ1-3, with D perhaps TRBD1 (6 bases). Germline values: CDR1 KGHDR, CDR2 SFDVKD. Trimming cost V 4 bases and J 7 bases, with 25 bases left between them. The CDR3 spans 18 residues. In DNA, the CDR3 is TGTGCCACCAGTGACCGGGACAAACTAGGTGAATTGAGGAACACCATATATTTT. Translated: CATSDRDKLGELRNTIYF.